This T cell receptor (beta chain) was obtained from a study of blood T cell repertoires in COVID-19. Study background: Samples representing acute and convalescent COVID-19 were sourced from the United States, Italy and Spain.

Original analysis: Amplification with reference gene primers provided the estimates of nucleated cell counts. Sequencing was performed with immunoSEQ multiplex PCR; in TCRdb, only in-frame clones are kept and a portion is missing. That table furnishes V, J and clone size, whereas the DNA furnished D and trimming. Of 200,000 to 250,000 clones in the sample, about nine tenths were seen once. CDR1 and CDR2 from the germline V gene are LNHDA and SQIVND (reference sequence). Trimming took 10 bases from V and 5 from J, leaving 23 bases between them. The CDR3 loop spans 15 amino acids. Sequencing input: peripheral blood. The J gene is TRBJ1-1, the V gene TRBV19, with a possible D match to TRBD1 (6 bases). The TCR originated in an older woman with acute or convalescent COVID-19. CDR3 DNA: TGTGCCATTACTCCGGGACACCTCCCCGGGACTGAAGCTTTCTTT. This translates into CAITPGHLPGTEAFF.